This T cell receptor beta chain was recovered during a study of T cells after yellow fever vaccination. One entry per CDR3 protein results from TCRdb running MiXCR on the 5' RACE reads. The repertoire holds about 350,000 distinct CDR3 sequences, with roughly 8.3% as singletons. The CDR3 runs to 15 residues. V lost 4 bases to trimming and J lost 6 bases; unmatched junction nucleotides: 9. Germline CDR1 reads SGHRS; CDR2 reads YFSETQ. This chain uses TRBV5-1 with TRBJ2-1, with 8 bases lining up with TRBD1. Specimen: PBMCs, collected 45 days after the first yellow fever vaccination. The receptor comes from a man aged 18 to 29 who received the YFV17D yellow fever vaccine. The CDR3: CASSPDRGCLNEQFF. The CDR3 bases are TGCGCCAGCAGCCCAGACAGGGGTTGTCTCAATGAGCAGTTCTTC.